A single sample is the source of the 11 T cell receptor beta chains below, sequenced in a study of metastatic and nonmetastatic thyroid tumors. TCRdb re-clonotyped the PCR reads through MiXCR. The data hold 11,000 to 15,000 clones, with around 25% observed a single time. All patients reached thyroid surgery having received no treatment beforehand. Specimen: tumor tissue. The receptors originated from a female donor with papillary thyroid cancer or a benign thyroid nodule (not recorded which). Some clones in this sample may be carry-over from other donors' samples.

This clone showed up many times. The chain uses TRBV7-9 and TRBJ2-7, with 7 bases that match TRBD2. There are 15 residues in the CDR3. CDR1 is SEHNR and CDR2 is FQNEAQ in the germline V gene (reference sequence). V was pared by 1 base and J by 0 bases, with 3 bases of the junction left unmatched. The CDR3 sequence: CASSLGGGSSYEQYF. The DNA for the CDR3 is TGTGCCAGCAGCTTAGGGGGCGGGAGCTCCTACGAGCAGTACTTC.

This clone is labeled medium-sized. V usage is TRBV6-1 and J usage is TRBJ1-2; D may be TRBD1 (5 bases). CDR3 length equals 13 residues. V lost 7 bases and J lost 4, with 13 bases in between. From germline, CDR1 is MNHNS and CDR2 SASEGT. This chain's CDR3 is CASTGGSGYGYTF. The CDR3 bases are TGTGCCAGCACCGGGGGTTCAGGCTATGGCTACACCTTC.

This clone occurred many times. The genes are TRBV28 and TRBJ1-4; no definite D call. The CDR3 loop spans 16 amino acids. V was trimmed by 7 bases and J by 5 bases, leaving 20 bases between them. CDR1 is MDHEN and CDR2 is SYDVKM in the germline V gene. The CDR3 nucleotides read TGTGCCAGCAAGGGAGCGGAGGTGGGCAGGAATGAAAAACTGTTTTTT. This sequence encodes CASKGAEVGRNEKLFF.

This clone was recorded once. V and J are TRBV6-2 or TRBV6-3 and TRBJ2-7; a possible D gene is TRBD2 (7 bases). Trimming cost V 5 bases and J 6 bases, with 14 bases left between them. CDR1 and CDR2 (germline): MNHEY, SVGEGT. This CDR3 contains 13 residues. The CDR3 DNA is TGTGCCAGCAGTCCAGGGAGGGGGAGCGAGCAGTACTTC. Protein sequence: CASSPGRGSEQYF.

The chain uses TRBV30 and TRBJ2-7; D unresolved. V was pared by 2 bases and J by 4 bases, with 9 bases between. This CDR3 region has 12 residues. CDR1 is GTSNPN and CDR2 is SVGIG in the germline V gene (reference sequence). The CDR3 DNA reads as TGTGCCTGGAGTTGGCTAGAATACGAGCAGTACTTC. It yields the protein CAWSWLEYEQYF.

The sample holds one count of this clone. This chain uses TRBV11-2 with TRBJ2-3; TRBD2 agrees at 7 bases. The CDR3 spans 16 residues. CDR1 SGHAT and CDR2 FQNNGV come from the germline V gene. Trimming at V came to 1 base and at J to 2 bases, leaving 6 bases not matched to a gene. The CDR3 spells CASSLVGGGTTDTQYF. The CDR3, as DNA: TGTGCCAGCAGCTTAGTTGGGGGGGGAACCACAGATACGCAGTATTTT.

The rearrangement joins TRBV4-1 to TRBJ2-7; D might be TRBD1 (6 bases). The CDR3 has 15 amino acids. The germline V gene has CDR1 MGHRA and CDR2 YSYEKL. V lost 1 base and J lost 4, with 14 bases in between. CDR3: CASSQADQQGYEQYF. Here the CDR3 DNA reads TGCGCCAGCAGCCAAGCTGACCAACAGGGTTACGAGCAGTACTTC.

This clone was detected many times. V gene TRBV5-7 combines with J gene TRBJ2-6, with TRBD1 matching 12 bases. TRBV5-7 counts as an open reading frame of uncertain function. The CDR3 contains 19 residues. Germline trimming cut 0 bases from V and 2 bases from J; bases unmatched to any gene: 6. The CDR3 spells CASSLVLGTGGAGANVLTF. CDR3 nucleotides: TGTGCCAGCAGCTTGGTTTTAGGGACAGGGGGCGCTGGGGCCAACGTCCTGACTTTC.

CDR3 DNA: TGTGCCAGCAGCCTTACTCCCGGGGACCAGGGTAGTCAGTACTTC. This encodes CASSLTPGDQGSQYF. The chain uses TRBV2 and TRBJ2-7; perhaps D is TRBD1 or TRBD2 (5 bases each). This CDR3 comprises 15 residues. Between the trimmed V and J ends, which lost 6 bases and 10 bases, there was a span of 25 bases. CDR1 is SNHLY and CDR2 is FYNNEI in the germline V gene.

This sequence joins TRBV20-1 and TRBJ2-5; no clear D. Trimming pared 6 bases from V and 7 bases from J, leaving 12 bases between. This CDR3 contains 11 residues. Germline lookup yields CDR1 DFQATT and CDR2 SNEGSKA (reference sequence). For the CDR3, the DNA is TGCAGTGCCCTCATCGCGAGGACCCAGTACTTC. This gives the protein CSALIARTQYF.

Notes on this clone: The junction does not match germline at one end; this may be a read error. Distinct nucleotide sequences in the sample also encode this CDR3. This chain links TRBV5-5 with TRBJ1-3; D remains ambiguous. Per the germline V gene, CDR1 is SGHKS and CDR2 is YYEKEE (reference sequence). The CDR3 runs 14 residues. The CDR3, as DNA: TGCGCCAGCAGCCCGGCCGGGACTGGAAACACCATATATTTT. Its translation is CASSPAGTGNTIYF.